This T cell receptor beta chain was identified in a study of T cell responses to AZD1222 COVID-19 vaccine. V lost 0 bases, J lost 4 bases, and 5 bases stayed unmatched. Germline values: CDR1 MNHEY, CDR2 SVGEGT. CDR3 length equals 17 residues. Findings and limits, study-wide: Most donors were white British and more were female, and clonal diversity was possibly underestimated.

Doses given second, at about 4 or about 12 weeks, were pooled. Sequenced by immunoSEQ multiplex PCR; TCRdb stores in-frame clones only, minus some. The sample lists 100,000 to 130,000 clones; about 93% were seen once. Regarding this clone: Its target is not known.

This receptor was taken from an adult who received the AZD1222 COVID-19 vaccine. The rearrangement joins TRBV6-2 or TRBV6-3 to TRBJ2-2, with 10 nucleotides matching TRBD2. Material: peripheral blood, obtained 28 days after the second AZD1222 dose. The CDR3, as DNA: TGTGCCAGCAGTTACTCAGCGGGAGGGCCGGGCACCGGGGAGCTGTTTTTT. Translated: CASSYSAGGPGTGELFF.